A selection of T cell receptor beta chains follows, all from one sample in a study of blood T cell repertoires in COVID-19. Only in-frame clones appear in the TCRdb table, and some are missing; sequencing was by immunoSEQ multiplex PCR. Of around 120,000 clones listed, around 90% are singletons. Sequenced: peripheral blood. The receptors were sampled from a human donor in a cohort sampled during active COVID-19. Each CDR3 is given without its conserved first and last residue. Each record gives: J gene, V gene, CDR3 protein.

TRBJ2-7,TRBV4-1,ASSQGDRVPNEQY
TRBJ2-5,TRBV12-3/TRBV12-4,ASSFDSQETQY
TRBJ2-5,TRBV5-1,ASSFGTTQETQY
TRBJ1-1,TRBV27,ASSLQQGEFNTEAF
TRBJ2-3,TRBV10-1,ASSESLAGTDTQY
TRBJ1-2,TRBV28,ASRGVGDYGYT
TRBJ2-2,TRBV12-5,ASGLVSGNTGELF
TRBJ2-1,TRBV7-7,ASSLAGGPRNEQF
TRBJ2-3,TRBV5-1,ASSPGLAGGNTDTQY
TRBJ2-2,TRBV24-1,ATSDLRISGTGDTGELF
TRBJ2-1,TRBV7-6,ASGMSGTSGTVRNEQF
TRBJ1-6,TRBV9,ASSVGTVSSYNSPLH
TRBJ2-7,TRBV19,ASTASGGYEQY
TRBJ2-7,TRBV5-1,ASSSPGLADYEQY
TRBJ1-1,TRBV6-2/TRBV6-3,ASRPQGNTEAF
TRBJ2-7,TRBV5-4,ASSSGTSGTYEQY
TRBJ2-7,TRBV5-1,ASSLEGGILYEQY
TRBJ2-7,TRBV6-5,ASSYDPISYEQY
TRBJ2-3,TRBV9,ASTQMGLNTDTQY
TRBJ2-1,TRBV6-4,ASSARPSGGVNEQF
TRBJ2-7,TRBV6-5,ASSYRTSGGVEQY
TRBJ1-4,TRBV5-4,ASSNNRGGNEKLF
TRBJ2-5,TRBV5-1,ASRLAGGRRETQY
TRBJ1-1,TRBV5-6,ASSFWDRNTEAF
TRBJ1-1,TRBV2,ASSDYTEAF
TRBJ2-2,TRBV14,ASSPQGTGELF
TRBJ2-2,TRBV6-4,ASSEVLDAGELF
TRBJ1-2,TRBV3-1/TRBV3-2,ASSHMAGGDGYT
TRBJ1-2,TRBV6-5,ASRLPGQGRGYT
TRBJ1-3,TRBV5-1,ASSFGGISGNTIY
TRBJ2-7,TRBV5-1,ASSGGTSGNFYEQY
TRBJ2-1,TRBV27,ASSPGLAVNEQF
TRBJ2-5,TRBV6-5,AITRGGMGETQY
TRBJ2-7,TRBV6-6,ASSYSRGGYSYEQY
TRBJ2-3,TRBV2,ASSTRGSGADTQY
TRBJ2-3,TRBV27,ASSPSGRGPDTQY
TRBJ1-4,TRBV29-1,SANLGQGGEKLF
TRBJ2-1,TRBV4-1,ASSQRDGLAPYNEQF
TRBJ1-1,TRBV20-1,SARQGIEAF
TRBJ2-3,TRBV7-3,ASSPESRGALDTQY
TRBJ1-5,TRBV28,ASSLLGSLRVSRSNQPQH
TRBJ1-2,TRBV5-1,ASSPQPTGFYGYT
TRBJ2-4,TRBV24-1,ATSDPRDSLAKNIQY
TRBJ2-7,TRBV7-9,ASSLVTGQGAGEQY
TRBJ1-1,TRBV3-1/TRBV3-2,ASSQETGADTEAF
TRBJ1-5,TRBV10-2,ASSESGGYSNQPQH
TRBJ2-7,TRBV19,ASSLGGLHSYEQY
TRBJ2-1,TRBV4-1,ASSASGGSYNEQF
TRBJ2-1,TRBV10-3,AISLGGSQNNEQF
TRBJ1-2,TRBV19,ASSLGTGGHYGYT
TRBJ1-1,TRBV12-5,ASGSETGGGVVTEAF
TRBJ2-2,TRBV5-1,ASSLLAGGTGELF
TRBJ2-5,TRBV5-4,ASSSTSGQETQY
TRBJ2-5,TRBV2,ASYGNRGLKETQY
TRBJ2-1,TRBV10-2,ASRSSGGAEEQF
TRBJ1-4,TRBV24-1,ATSDRTGNNEKLF
TRBJ1-6,TRBV30,AWGDRSSYNSPLH
TRBJ2-5,TRBV19,ASSIAGIDKTQY